This entry features one TCR beta chain sequence. What it binds is not known. The data were taken from a study of CXCR3-negative and CXCR3-positive naive CD8 T cells. Study-wide findings and caveats: Fresh PBMCs were used in most assays, and CXCR3 expression partially decreased after cryopreservation. Diversity proved comparably high across both naive subsets and much lower in memory CD8+ cells. Memory cells showed distinct TRBV-TRBJ patterns, while the two naive subsets matched. CXCR3-positive naive cells had more hydrophobic TRB CDR3s than CXCR3-negative naive cells.

The CDR3 totals 15 residues. The germline gives CDR1 LGHDT, CDR2 YNNKEL (reference sequence). All TRB cDNA libraries came from 5' RACE performed with UMI labels. TCRdb re-called the 5' RACE reads and gives one entry per CDR3 protein, without DNA. The table lists about 57,000 distinct CDR3 sequences, with more than 0.5% in the top ten. Naive CD8+ T cells carried a CD45RO-CCR7+CD27+CD95- phenotype. Source material: naive CXCR3+ CD8+ T cells from blood. The subset denotes: CD45RO-CCR7+CD27+CD95- naive CD8+ T cells expressing CXCR3 (TNR3+). This receptor was taken from a human donor in good health. Some clones in this sample may be carry-over from other donors' samples. This chain links TRBV3-1 with TRBJ2-7; TCRdb outputs TRBD2, but without DNA this stays unchecked. CDR3 region: CASSQPSGGRYEQYF.